The entry that follows covers one TCR beta chain sequence. Its antigen is still unknown. The sample belongs to a study of OX40 agonist ivuxolimab in advanced cancers. Turning to the study itself: The treatment was a fully human IgG2 OX40 agonist, ivuxolimab.

The method was immunoSEQ multiplex PCR; TCRdb's version includes in-frame clones alone and lacks a portion of them. The top ten hold about 10% of the sample, which has tens of thousands of clones, 70% to 90% seen once. Notes on the study in general: Among the nonresponders, some also had low normalized T-cell clonal expansion.

V was trimmed by 6 bases and J by 3 bases, leaving 8 bases between them. Per the germline V gene, CDR1 is DFQATT and CDR2 is SNEGSKA (reference sequence). There are 11 residues in the CDR3. The sample in question was CD4+ or CD8+ T cells sorted from blood, obtained in a trial of the OX40 agonist ivuxolimab. The chain employs TRBV20-1 and TRBJ1-2; D unclear. The clonotype originates from an adult with an advanced solid tumor such as melanoma, head and neck, liver or kidney cancer. Here the CDR3 DNA reads TGCAGTGCCCTCGGCCACTATGGCTACACCTTC. Translation gives CSALGHYGYTF.